This passage covers 31 T cell receptor beta chains from one sample sequenced in a study of blood T cell repertoires in COVID-19. Sequencing was performed with immunoSEQ multiplex PCR; in TCRdb, only in-frame clones are kept and a portion is missing. The sample shows 300,000 to 350,000 clones, about 91% of them seen only once. The sample taken for sequencing was peripheral blood. Every receptor here comes from a man under 40 with COVID-19, enrolled during active disease.

V gene TRBV4-1 combines with J gene TRBJ1-1, with 7 nucleotides matching TRBD1. The CDR3 covers 15 residues. Germline trimming cut 3 bases from V and 1 base from J; bases unmatched to any gene: 5. Per germline, CDR1 MGHRA and CDR2 YSYEKL. The CDR3: CASSQTGTANTEAFF. Written as DNA, the CDR3 is TGCGCCAGCAGCCAGACCGGGACAGCGAACACTGAAGCTTTCTTT.

The chain employs TRBV6-1 and TRBJ1-1; D is undetermined. Deletions cut 5 bases from V and 1 base from J, with 14 bases between. The CDR3 is made up of 15 amino acids. Germline V CDR1 and CDR2: MNHNS, SASEGT. CDR3 in DNA: TGTGCCAGCAGTACCAGTGGGAGTTGGAACACTGAAGCTTTCTTT. Translation: CASSTSGSWNTEAFF.

The sample holds a few counts of this clone. This sequence joins TRBV7-3 and TRBJ1-2, with TRBD1 identical over 7 bases. This CDR3 is built from 15 residues. The germline V gene has CDR1 SGHTA and CDR2 FQGTGA. The V and J ends lost 5 bases and 4 bases, in that order; junction bases with no gene match: 10. In DNA, the CDR3 is TGTGCCAGCAGCCCTGGACAGGTTCGGGGCTATGGCTACACCTTC. Residues: CASSPGQVRGYGYTF.

V and J are TRBV7-3 and TRBJ2-1; TRBD2 agrees at 9 bases. Germline CDR1 SGHTA, CDR2 FQGTGA. This CDR3 is 16 amino acids long. After removal of 5 bases from V and 5 bases from J, the junction contained 10 bases not matched to a gene. The CDR3 nucleotides are TGTGCCAGCAGCCGCACGGGTAGCGGGGGAGACAATGAGCAGTTCTTC. The encoded protein is CASSRTGSGGDNEQFF.

A remark on this clone: The sample carries other DNA sequences with the same CDR3. This chain joins TRBV30 and TRBJ1-5; TRBD1 might be the D (6 bases). V lost 2 bases and J lost 3, with 8 bases in between. Per the germline V gene, CDR1 is GTSNPN and CDR2 is SVGIG (reference sequence). The CDR3 loop spans 13 amino acids. Here the CDR3 DNA reads TGTGCCTGGAGTAGGGGGTCCAATCAGCCCCAGCATTTT. Its protein product is CAWSRGSNQPQHF.

The gene calls are TRBV24-1 and TRBJ1-5; a weak D match, TRBD1 (6 bases). Germline V gene sequence: CDR1 KGHDR, CDR2 SFDVKD. The CDR3 has 13 residues. V shed 6 bases and J shed 5 bases, with 10 bases lying between them. The CDR3 DNA follows: TGTGCCACCAGTACGGGGGGCGATCAGCCCCAGCATTTT. Translation: CATSTGGDQPQHF.

The chain links TRBV3-1 (or the pseudogene TRBV3-2) to TRBJ2-7; D gene ambiguous. From germline, CDR1 is LGHDT and CDR2 YNNKEL (reference sequence). The CDR3 covers 14 residues. V was pared by 4 bases and J by 0 bases, with 10 bases between. CDR3 sequence reads: CASSPSLSSYEQYF. The CDR3 DNA is TGTGCCAGCAGCCCATCACTGAGCTCCTACGAGCAGTACTTC.

V and J are TRBV9 and TRBJ2-1, with a tentative D call TRBD1 (7 bases). This CDR3 contains 15 residues. V was clipped by 6 bases and J by 0 bases, with 13 bases between them. Germline CDR1 is SGDLS and CDR2 is YYNGEE. The CDR3 DNA is TGTGCCAGCACGGCAGGGGGGAGCTCCTACAATGAGCAGTTCTTC. This sequence encodes CASTAGGSSYNEQFF.

This chain links TRBV28 with TRBJ2-2, with D perhaps TRBD1 (6 bases). With 2 bases removed from V and 4 bases from J, the gap between germline ends came to 8 bases. CDR1 is MDHEN, CDR2 SYDVKM, per germline. The CDR3 is made up of 14 amino acids. The CDR3 coding sequence is TGTGCCAGCAGTTTAGGGGGCGTCACCGGGGAGCTGTTTTTT. Protein: CASSLGGVTGELFF.

This chain connects TRBV27 to TRBJ2-6; 9 bases are shared with TRBD1. CDR1 MNHEY and CDR2 SMNVEV come from the germline V gene (reference sequence). This CDR3 is 18 amino acids long. Germline trimming cut 5 bases from V and 0 bases from J; bases unmatched to any gene: 8. Here the CDR3 reads CASSPLTGGFSGANVLTF. The DNA for the CDR3 is TGTGCCAGCAGTCCCCTTACAGGGGGCTTCTCTGGGGCCAACGTCCTGACTTTC.

The CDR3 region has the DNA TGTGCCAGCAGTGAAGCGATTCCCGGGACAAGCGAGGTTCTGTATGGCTACACCTTC. Translation gives CASSEAIPGTSEVLYGYTF. The chain couples TRBV6-1 to TRBJ1-2; a possible D gene is TRBD1 (6 bases). The germline CDR1 and CDR2 sequences are MNHNS and SASEGT. The CDR3 consists of 19 residues. V shed 0 bases and J shed 5 bases, with 25 bases lying between them.

The chain recombines TRBV4-3 with TRBJ2-7; weak D call: TRBD1 (5 bases). Germline CDR1 and CDR2: LGHNA and YSLEER. Trimming stripped 4 bases from V and 1 base from J, with 11 bases between. The CDR3 covers 14 residues. The CDR3 DNA sequence: TGCGCCAGCAGCCCACAGGTAGGGTCCTACGAGCAGTACTTC. This sequence encodes CASSPQVGSYEQYF.

This clone was observed a single time. This sequence joins TRBV30 and TRBJ2-1, with 8 positions matching TRBD2. Trimming removed 2 bases from V and 6 bases from J; junction bases left unmatched: 9. Germline lookup yields CDR1 GTSNPN and CDR2 SVGIG (reference sequence). The length of the CDR3 is 15 residues. The CDR3 here is CAWSPGLAAGNEQFF. CDR3 sequence (DNA): TGTGCCTGGAGTCCTGGACTAGCCGCCGGCAATGAGCAGTTCTTC.

The chain carries TRBV7-8 and TRBJ2-1; a weak D match, TRBD1 (5 bases). The CDR3 runs 15 residues. V lost 4 bases, J lost 3 bases, and 13 bases lay in between. The germline CDR1 and CDR2 sequences are SGHVS and FQNEAQ. The CDR3 region is CASSSKTAYYNEQFF. The DNA for the CDR3 is TGTGCCAGCAGCTCCAAGACAGCCTACTACAATGAGCAGTTCTTC.

The chain combines TRBV7-3 with TRBJ2-1; 9 nucleotides agree with TRBD2. Looked up from germline, CDR1 is SGHTA and CDR2 is FQGTGA. V dropped 2 bases and J dropped 7; count of bases not matched to a gene: 6. The CDR3 runs 15 residues. The CDR3 is CASSLGAGGLNEQFF. In DNA form, the CDR3 reads TGTGCCAGCAGCTTAGGAGCGGGGGGACTGAATGAGCAGTTCTTC.

CDR3 DNA sequence: TGTGCCACTCGTCAGGGGGCGCCGCATGAGCAGTTCTTC. This translates into CATRQGAPHEQFF. This rearrangement joins TRBV24-1 to TRBJ2-1; 8 nucleotides match TRBD1. The CDR3 has 13 amino acids. Trimming removed 10 bases from V and 8 bases from J; junction bases left unmatched: 9. Germline-derived CDR1 and CDR2 are KGHDR and SFDVKD.

This clone was picked up one time. The V gene is TRBV24-1, the J gene TRBJ2-5; 9 nucleotides match TRBD1. CDR3 length equals 17 residues. The germline V gene has CDR1 KGHDR and CDR2 SFDVKD. The J segment lost 1 base and the V segment lost 1 base, leaving 6 bases of the junction unmatched. CDR3 amino acids: CATSDFTGTGFQETQYF. The DNA for the CDR3 is TGTGCCACCAGTGATTTCACCGGGACAGGGTTCCAAGAGACCCAGTACTTC.

The chain carries TRBV5-6 and TRBJ1-2; 7 nucleotides align to TRBD1. This CDR3 is 14 amino acids long. V was pared by 4 bases and J by 3 bases, with 6 bases of the junction left unmatched. Germline V CDR1 and CDR2: SGHDT, YYEEEE. As DNA, the CDR3 is TGTGCCAGCAGCACCGGAGGGGGCTACTATGGCTACACCTTC. The encoded protein is CASSTGGGYYGYTF.

The chain has TRBV7-2 and TRBJ1-4; D is possibly TRBD1 (6 bases). The V gene's germline CDR1 is SGHTA and CDR2 FQGNSA. Trimming removed 1 base from V and 8 bases from J, with 8 bases in between. This CDR3 region has 13 residues. The CDR3, as DNA: TGTGCCAGCAGCTTAGGGACAGAAGAAAAACTGTTTTTT. It translates to CASSLGTEEKLFF. The variable domain in full, with the rest retrieved from reference TRBV7-2 and TRBJ1-4, is GAGVSQSPSNKVTEKGKDVELRCDPISGHTALYWYRQSLGQGLEFLIYFQGNSAPDKSGLPSDRFSAERTGGSVSTLTIQRTQQEDSAVYLCASSLGTEEKLFFGSGTQLSVL.

The rearrangement links TRBV7-9 to TRBJ1-2; D is uncertain. The CDR3 has 13 amino acids. Deletions cut 7 bases from V and 0 bases from J, with 9 bases between. Per germline, CDR1 SEHNR and CDR2 FQNEAQ (reference sequence). CDR3 bases: TGTGCCAGCACCCTCGGGACTAACTATGGCTACACCTTC. Translated: CASTLGTNYGYTF.

This chain links TRBV11-2 with TRBJ2-1; 8 bases are shared with TRBD2. Germline V CDR1 and CDR2: SGHAT, FQNNGV. V was pared by 1 base and J by 3 bases, with 2 bases of the junction left unmatched. The CDR3 contains 15 residues. The DNA for the CDR3 is TGTGCCAGCAGCTTAGGCGGGAGGCTCTACAATGAGCAGTTCTTC. Amino acids: CASSLGGRLYNEQFF.

Concerning this clone itself: A much larger clone lies a single base off, so this may be a read error. The chain combines TRBV13 with TRBJ1-1; D is unclear. V was clipped by 6 bases and J by 1 base, with 6 bases between them. The CDR3 runs 12 residues. From germline, CDR1 is PRHDT and CDR2 FYEKMQ (reference sequence). This chain's CDR3 is CASSPQNTEAFF. Here the CDR3 DNA reads TGTGCCAGCAGTCCACAGAACACTGAAGCTTTCTTT. Variable domain in full (rest from reference TRBV13 and TRBJ1-1): AAGVIQSPRHLIKEKRETATLKCYPIPRHDTVYWYQQGPGQDPQFLISFYEKMQSDKGSIPDRFSAQQFSDYHSELNMSSLELGDSALYFCASSPQNTEAFFGQGTRLTVV.

Only a few counts were recorded for this clone. Other DNA variants within this sample encode the same CDR3. This chain links TRBV7-2 with TRBJ2-6; 7 bases map to TRBD1. This CDR3 comprises 15 residues. Losses at the gene ends were 4 bases for V and 4 bases for J; bases not matched to a gene: 4. CDR1 is SGHTA and CDR2 is FQGNSA in the germline V gene. The CDR3 loop is CASSYRGSGANVLTF. In nucleotides, the CDR3 is TGTGCCAGCAGCTACAGGGGAAGCGGGGCCAACGTCCTGACTTTC.

The rearrangement uses TRBV9 and TRBJ2-1; D perhaps matches TRBD1 (7 bases). This CDR3 region has 16 residues. The germline V gene encodes CDR1 SGDLS and CDR2 YYNGEE. Trimming removed 3 bases from V and 6 bases from J, with 19 bases in between. The CDR3 here is CASSDLQGSTSNEQFF. DNA for the CDR3: TGTGCCAGCAGCGATTTACAGGGGTCGACTAGCAATGAGCAGTTCTTC. The full variable domain, with the rest looked up from reference TRBV9 and TRBJ2-1, is DSGVTQTPKHLITATGQRVTLRCSPRSGDLSVYWYQQSLDQGLQFLIQYYNGEERAKGNILERFSAQQFPDLHSELNLSSLELGDSALYFCASSDLQGSTSNEQFFGPGTRLTVL.

The genes are TRBV27 and TRBJ1-3, with TRBD1 matching over 11 bases. Germline CDR1 is MNHEY and CDR2 is SMNVEV (reference sequence). The V segment lost 5 bases and the J segment 3 bases; nucleotides outside the gene matches: 6. This CDR3 is built from 16 residues. The CDR3 DNA reads TGTGCCAGCAGTCCTGGACAGGGGGCCTTTGGAAACACCATATATTTT. Translation gives CASSPGQGAFGNTIYF.

This clone came up once. The chain recombines TRBV3-1 (or the pseudogene TRBV3-2) with TRBJ2-7, with 11 bases aligning to TRBD2. Germline values: CDR1 LGHDT, CDR2 YNNKEL (reference sequence). V was clipped by 7 bases and J by 2 bases; unmatched bases: 7. The CDR3 is 15 amino acids. CDR3 residues: CASTATSGVPYEQYF. The DNA for the CDR3 is TGTGCCAGCACCGCGACTAGCGGGGTTCCCTACGAGCAGTACTTC.

The chain is built from TRBV24-1 and TRBJ2-7; tentatively, D is TRBD1 (5 bases). Trimming pared 5 bases from V and 3 bases from J, leaving 16 bases between. The CDR3 loop spans 15 amino acids. Germline CDR1 reads KGHDR; CDR2 reads SFDVKD. CDR3 sequence reads: CATSARDRSFYEQYF. CDR3 sequence (DNA): TGTGCCACCAGTGCCCGAGACAGAAGTTTCTACGAGCAGTACTTC.

The rearrangement joins TRBV7-9 to TRBJ1-2; no clear D gene. The CDR3 is 14 amino acids. Per germline, CDR1 SEHNR and CDR2 FQNEAQ (reference sequence). Trimming removed 2 bases at V and 3 bases at J, with 10 bases between. Here the CDR3 DNA reads TGTGCCAGCAGCTTAACGGGGTCGGACTATGGCTACACCTTC. Encoded protein: CASSLTGSDYGYTF.

This chain uses TRBV5-8 with TRBJ2-5, with 10 positions matching TRBD2. This CDR3 is built from 17 residues. CDR1 SGHTS and CDR2 YDEGEE come from the germline V gene. The trim removed 0 bases at V and 4 bases at J, leaving 9 bases unmatched. The CDR3 loop is CASSLGTGTSVTETQYF. In nucleotides, the CDR3 is TGTGCCAGCAGCTTGGGCACCGGGACTAGCGTTACAGAGACCCAGTACTTC.

CDR3 residues: CATSDVGGQGTNGYTF. The CDR3 DNA follows: TGTGCCACCAGTGATGTGGGGGGACAGGGTACCAATGGCTACACCTTC. The rearrangement links TRBV24-1 to TRBJ1-2; 9 bases agree with TRBD1. The CDR3 is made up of 16 amino acids. CDR1 is KGHDR, CDR2 SFDVKD, per germline. The ends lost 3 bases at V and 6 bases at J; junction bases unmatched: 10.

V gene TRBV29-1 combines with J gene TRBJ1-3, with a weak D call TRBD1 (5 bases). Looked up from germline, CDR1 is SQVTM and CDR2 is ANQGSEA. V was clipped by 2 bases and J by 7 bases, with 9 bases between them. The CDR3 is 12 amino acids. The CDR3 DNA is TGCAGCGTTGAAAAGGGGAGGAACACCATATATTTT. Its translation is CSVEKGRNTIYF.